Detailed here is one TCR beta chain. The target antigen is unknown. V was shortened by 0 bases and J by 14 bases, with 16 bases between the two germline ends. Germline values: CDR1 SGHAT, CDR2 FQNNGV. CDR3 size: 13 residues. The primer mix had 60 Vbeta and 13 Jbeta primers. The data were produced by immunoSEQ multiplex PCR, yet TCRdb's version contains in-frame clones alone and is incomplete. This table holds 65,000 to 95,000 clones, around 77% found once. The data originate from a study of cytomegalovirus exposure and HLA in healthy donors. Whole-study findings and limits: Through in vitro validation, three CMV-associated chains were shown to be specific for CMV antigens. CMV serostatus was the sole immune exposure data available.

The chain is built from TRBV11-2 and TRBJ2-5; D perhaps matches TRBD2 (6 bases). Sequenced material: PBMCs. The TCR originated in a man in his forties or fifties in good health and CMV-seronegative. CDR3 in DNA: TGTGCCAGCAGCTTAGAGAATGCGGGACGTAGCTACTTC. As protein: CASSLENAGRSYF. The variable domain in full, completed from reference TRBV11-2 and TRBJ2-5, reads EAGVAQSPRYKIIEKRQSVAFWCNPISGHATLYWYQQILGQGPKLLIQFQNNGVVDDSQLPKDRFSAERLKGVDSTLKIQPAKLEDSAVYLCASSLENAGRSYFGPGTRLLVL.